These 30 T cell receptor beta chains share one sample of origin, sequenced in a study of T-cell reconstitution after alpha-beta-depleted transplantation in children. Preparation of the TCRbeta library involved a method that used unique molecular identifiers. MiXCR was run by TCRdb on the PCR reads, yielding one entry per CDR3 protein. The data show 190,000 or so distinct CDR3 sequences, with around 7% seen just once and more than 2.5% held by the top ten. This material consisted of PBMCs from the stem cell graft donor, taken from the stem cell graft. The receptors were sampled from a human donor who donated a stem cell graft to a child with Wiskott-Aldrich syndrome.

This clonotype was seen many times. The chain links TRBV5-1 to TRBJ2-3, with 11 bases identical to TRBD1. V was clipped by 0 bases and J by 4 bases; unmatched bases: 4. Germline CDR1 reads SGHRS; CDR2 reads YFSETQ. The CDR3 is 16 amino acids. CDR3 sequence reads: CASSLDVGQGADTQYF. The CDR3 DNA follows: TGCGCCAGCAGCTTGGATGTGGGACAGGGGGCAGATACGCAGTATTTT.

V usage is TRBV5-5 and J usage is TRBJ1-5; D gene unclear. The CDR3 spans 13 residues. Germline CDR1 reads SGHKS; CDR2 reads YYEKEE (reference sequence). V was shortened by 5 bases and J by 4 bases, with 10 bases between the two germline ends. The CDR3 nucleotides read TGTGCCAGCAGATTTAGCACGAATCAGCCCCAGCATTTT. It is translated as CASRFSTNQPQHF.

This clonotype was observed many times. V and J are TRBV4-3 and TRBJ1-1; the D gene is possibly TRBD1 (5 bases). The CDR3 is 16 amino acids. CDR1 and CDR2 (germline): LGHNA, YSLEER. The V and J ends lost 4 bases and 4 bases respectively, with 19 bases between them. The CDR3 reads CASSLSVMGGTTEAFF. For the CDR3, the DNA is TGCGCCAGCAGCCTGTCGGTTATGGGGGGAACCACTGAAGCTTTCTTT.

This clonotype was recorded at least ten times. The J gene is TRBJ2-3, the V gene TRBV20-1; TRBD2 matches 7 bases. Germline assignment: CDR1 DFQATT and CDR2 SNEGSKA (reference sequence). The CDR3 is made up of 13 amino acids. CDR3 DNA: TGCATTCAAGCGGGGTTGAGCACAGATACGCAGTATTTT. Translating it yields CIQAGLSTDTQYF.

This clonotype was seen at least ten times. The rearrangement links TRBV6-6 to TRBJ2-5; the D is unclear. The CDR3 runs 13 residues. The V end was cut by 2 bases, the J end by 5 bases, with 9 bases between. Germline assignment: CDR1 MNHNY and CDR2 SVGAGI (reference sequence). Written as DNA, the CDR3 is TGTGCCAGCAGTTACGGTCTGAGCGAGACCCAGTACTTC. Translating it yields CASSYGLSETQYF.

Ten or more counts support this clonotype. The CDR3 is CASSFSWTRNTEAFF. CDR3 DNA: TGTGCCAGCAGTTTCAGTTGGACAAGGAACACTGAAGCTTTCTTT. This chain connects TRBV12-3 or TRBV12-4 to TRBJ1-1; D is possibly TRBD1 (5 bases). V lost 3 bases, J lost 1 base, and 12 bases lay in between. The CDR3 length is 15 residues.

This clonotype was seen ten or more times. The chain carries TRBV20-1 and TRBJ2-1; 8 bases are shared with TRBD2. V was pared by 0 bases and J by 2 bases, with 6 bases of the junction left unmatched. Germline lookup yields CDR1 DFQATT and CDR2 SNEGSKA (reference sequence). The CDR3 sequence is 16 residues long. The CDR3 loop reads CSARDLERGTYNEQFF. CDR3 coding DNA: TGCAGTGCTAGAGATCTGGAGCGGGGGACCTACAATGAGCAGTTCTTC.

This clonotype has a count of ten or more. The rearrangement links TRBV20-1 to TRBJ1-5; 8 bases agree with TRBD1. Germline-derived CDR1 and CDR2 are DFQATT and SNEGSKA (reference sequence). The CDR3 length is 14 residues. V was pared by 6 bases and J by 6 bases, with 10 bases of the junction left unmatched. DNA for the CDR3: TGCAGTGCGAGTCGGGCAGGGGGCGGTCAGCCCCAGCATTTT. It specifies CSASRAGGGQPQHF.

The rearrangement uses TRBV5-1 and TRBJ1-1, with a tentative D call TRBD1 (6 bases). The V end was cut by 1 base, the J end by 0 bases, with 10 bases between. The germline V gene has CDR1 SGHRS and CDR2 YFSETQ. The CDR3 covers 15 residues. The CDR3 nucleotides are TGCGCCAGCAGCTTGAATGCAGGGGTGAACACTGAAGCTTTCTTT. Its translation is CASSLNAGVNTEAFF. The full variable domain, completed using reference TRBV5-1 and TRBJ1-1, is KAGVTQTPRYLIKTRGQQVTLSCSPISGHRSVSWYQQTPGQGLQFLFEYFSETQRNKGNFPGRFSGRQFSNSRSEMNVSTLELGDSALYLCASSLNAGVNTEAFFGQGTRLTVV.

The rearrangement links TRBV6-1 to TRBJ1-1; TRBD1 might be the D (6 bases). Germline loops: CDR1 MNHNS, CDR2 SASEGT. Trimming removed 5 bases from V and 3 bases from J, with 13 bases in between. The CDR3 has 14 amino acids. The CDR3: CASSRNRADTEAFF. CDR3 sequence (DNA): TGTGCCAGCAGTCGAAACAGGGCCGACACTGAAGCTTTCTTT.

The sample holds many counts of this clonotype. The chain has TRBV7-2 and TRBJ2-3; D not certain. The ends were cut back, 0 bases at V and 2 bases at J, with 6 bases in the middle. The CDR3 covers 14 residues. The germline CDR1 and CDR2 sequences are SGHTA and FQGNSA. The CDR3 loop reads CASSLAGTTDTQYF. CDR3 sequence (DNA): TGTGCCAGCAGCTTAGCGGGTACCACAGATACGCAGTATTTT.

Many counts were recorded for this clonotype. The CDR3 spells CAISERSGEQFF. CDR3 nucleotides: TGTGCCATCAGTGAAAGGTCCGGGGAGCAGTTCTTC. This chain joins TRBV10-3 and TRBJ2-1; D gene unclear. With 3 bases removed from V and 10 bases from J, the gap between germline ends came to 10 bases. CDR1 and CDR2 (germline): ENHRY, SYGVKD. The CDR3 consists of 12 residues.

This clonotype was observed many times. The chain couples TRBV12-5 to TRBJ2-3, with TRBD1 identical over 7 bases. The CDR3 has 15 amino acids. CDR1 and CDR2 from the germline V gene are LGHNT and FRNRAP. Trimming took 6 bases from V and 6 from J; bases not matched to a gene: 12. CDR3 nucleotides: TGTGCTAGTGGGCAATACGGGACAGAAACTGATACGCAGTATTTT. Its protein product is CASGQYGTETDTQYF.

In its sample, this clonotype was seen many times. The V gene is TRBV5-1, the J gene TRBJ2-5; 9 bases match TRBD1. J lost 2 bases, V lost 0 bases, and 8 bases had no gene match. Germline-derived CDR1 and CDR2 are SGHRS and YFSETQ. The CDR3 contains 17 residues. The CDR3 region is CASSLEGQGHGQETQYF. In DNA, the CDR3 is TGCGCCAGCAGCTTGGAGGGACAGGGACACGGGCAAGAGACCCAGTACTTC. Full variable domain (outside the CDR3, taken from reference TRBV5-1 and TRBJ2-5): KAGVTQTPRYLIKTRGQQVTLSCSPISGHRSVSWYQQTPGQGLQFLFEYFSETQRNKGNFPGRFSGRQFSNSRSEMNVSTLELGDSALYLCASSLEGQGHGQETQYFGPGTRLLVL.

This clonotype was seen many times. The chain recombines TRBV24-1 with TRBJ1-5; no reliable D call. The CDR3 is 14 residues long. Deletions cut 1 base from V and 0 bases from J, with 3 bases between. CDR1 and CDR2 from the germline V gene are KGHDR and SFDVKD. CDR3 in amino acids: CATSDFSSNQPQHF. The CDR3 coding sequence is TGTGCCACCAGTGATTTCTCTAGCAATCAGCCCCAGCATTTT.

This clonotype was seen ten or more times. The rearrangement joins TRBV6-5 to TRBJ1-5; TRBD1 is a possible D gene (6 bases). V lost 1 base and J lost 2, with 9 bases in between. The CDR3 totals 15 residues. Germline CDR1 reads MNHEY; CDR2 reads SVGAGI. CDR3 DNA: TGTGCCAGCAGTTACTTCCCAGGGGGCAATCAGCCCCAGCATTTT. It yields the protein CASSYFPGGNQPQHF.

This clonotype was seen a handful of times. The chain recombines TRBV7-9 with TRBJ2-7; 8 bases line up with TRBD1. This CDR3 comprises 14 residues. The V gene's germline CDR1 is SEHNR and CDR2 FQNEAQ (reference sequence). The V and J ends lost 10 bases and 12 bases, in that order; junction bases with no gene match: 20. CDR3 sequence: CATETAGQVLRAYF. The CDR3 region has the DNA TGTGCCACTGAAACCGCGGGACAGGTCCTACGGGCGTACTTC. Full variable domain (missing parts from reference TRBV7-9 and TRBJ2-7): DTGVSQNPRHKITKRGQNVTFRCDPISEHNRLYWYRQTLGQGPEFLTYFQNEAQLEKSRLLSDRFSAERPKGSFSTLEIQRTEQGDSAMYLCATETAGQVLRAYFGPGTRLTVT.

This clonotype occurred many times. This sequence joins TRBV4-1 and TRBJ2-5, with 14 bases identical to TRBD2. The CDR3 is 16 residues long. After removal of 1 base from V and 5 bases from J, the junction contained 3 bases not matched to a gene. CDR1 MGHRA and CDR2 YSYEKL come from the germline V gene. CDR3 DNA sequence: TGCGCCAGCAGCCAAGGACTAGCGGGGGGGTATGAGACCCAGTACTTC. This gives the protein CASSQGLAGGYETQYF.

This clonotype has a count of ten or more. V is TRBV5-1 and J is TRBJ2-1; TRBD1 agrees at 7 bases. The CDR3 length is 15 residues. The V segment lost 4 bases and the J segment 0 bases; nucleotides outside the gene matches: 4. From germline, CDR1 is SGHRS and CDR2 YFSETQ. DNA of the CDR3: TGCGCCAGCAGCCGGGGACAGAGCTCCTACAATGAGCAGTTCTTC. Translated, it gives CASSRGQSSYNEQFF.

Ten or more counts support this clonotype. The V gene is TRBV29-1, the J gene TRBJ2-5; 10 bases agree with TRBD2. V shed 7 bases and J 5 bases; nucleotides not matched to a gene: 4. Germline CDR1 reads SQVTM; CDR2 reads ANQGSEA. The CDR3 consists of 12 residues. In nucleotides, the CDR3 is TGCAGCGCCTTGACTAGCGGGGAGACCCAGTACTTC. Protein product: CSALTSGETQYF. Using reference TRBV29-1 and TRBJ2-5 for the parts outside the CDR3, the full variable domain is SAVISQKPSRDICQRGTSLTIQCQVDSQVTMMFWYRQQPGQSLTLIATANQGSEATYESGFVIDKFPISRPNLTFSTLTVSNMSPEDSSIYLCSALTSGETQYFGPGTRLLVL.

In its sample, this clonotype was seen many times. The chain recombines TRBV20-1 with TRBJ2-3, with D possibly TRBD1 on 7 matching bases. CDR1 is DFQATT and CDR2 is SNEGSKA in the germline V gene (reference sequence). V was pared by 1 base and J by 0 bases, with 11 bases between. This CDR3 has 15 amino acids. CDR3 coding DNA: TGCAGTGCTAGAGTCAGGGGGACTAGCACAGATACGCAGTATTTT. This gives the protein CSARVRGTSTDTQYF.

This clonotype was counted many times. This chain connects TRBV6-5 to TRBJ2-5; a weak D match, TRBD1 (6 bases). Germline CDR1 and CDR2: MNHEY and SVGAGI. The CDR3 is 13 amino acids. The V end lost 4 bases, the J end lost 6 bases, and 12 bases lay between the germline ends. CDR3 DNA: TGTGCCAGCAGTTGGACAGTGGAAAAGACCCAGTACTTC. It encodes CASSWTVEKTQYF.

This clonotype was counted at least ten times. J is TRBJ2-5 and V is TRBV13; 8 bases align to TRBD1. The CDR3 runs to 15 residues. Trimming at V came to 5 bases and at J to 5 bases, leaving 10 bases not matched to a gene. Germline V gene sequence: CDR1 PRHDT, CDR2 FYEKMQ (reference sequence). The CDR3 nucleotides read TGTGCCAGCAGCCCCTCCGGGACAGGTGGTGAGACCCAGTACTTC. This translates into CASSPSGTGGETQYF.

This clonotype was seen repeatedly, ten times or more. CDR3 nucleotides: TGTGCCAGCAGCGGACAGGCCCGGGCAGATACGCAGTATTTT. It translates to CASSGQARADTQYF. The V gene is TRBV7-6, the J gene TRBJ2-3, with 7 bases aligning to TRBD1. The V gene's germline CDR1 is SGHVS and CDR2 FNYEAQ. Trimming at V came to 5 bases and at J to 4 bases, leaving 6 bases not matched to a gene. This CDR3 is built from 14 residues.

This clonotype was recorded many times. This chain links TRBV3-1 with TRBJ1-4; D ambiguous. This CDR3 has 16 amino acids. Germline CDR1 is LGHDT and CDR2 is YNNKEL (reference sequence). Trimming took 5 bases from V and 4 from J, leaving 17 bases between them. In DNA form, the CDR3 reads TGTGCCAGCAGCTTCCGGGCAGAGGGCAATAATGAAAAACTGTTTTTT. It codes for CASSFRAEGNNEKLFF.

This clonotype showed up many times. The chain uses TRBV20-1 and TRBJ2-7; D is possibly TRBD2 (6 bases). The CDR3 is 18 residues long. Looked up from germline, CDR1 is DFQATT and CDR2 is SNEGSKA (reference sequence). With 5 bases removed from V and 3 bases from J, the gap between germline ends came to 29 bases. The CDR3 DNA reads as TGCAGTGCTTGGGAGTCGCTAGCGTTTGAAAAGGCCATCTACGAGCAGTACTTC. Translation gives CSAWESLAFEKAIYEQYF.

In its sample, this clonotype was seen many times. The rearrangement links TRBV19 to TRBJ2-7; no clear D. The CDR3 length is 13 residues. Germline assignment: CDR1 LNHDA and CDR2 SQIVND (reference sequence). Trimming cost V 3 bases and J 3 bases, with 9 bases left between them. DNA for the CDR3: TGTGCCAGTAGTATTGAGTCAGGCTACGAGCAGTACTTC. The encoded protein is CASSIESGYEQYF.

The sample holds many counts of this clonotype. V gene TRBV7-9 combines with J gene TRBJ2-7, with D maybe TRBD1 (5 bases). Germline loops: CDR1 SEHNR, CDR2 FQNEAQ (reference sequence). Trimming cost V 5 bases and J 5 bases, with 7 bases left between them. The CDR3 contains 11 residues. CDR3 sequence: CASSDRNEQYF. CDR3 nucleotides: TGTGCCAGCAGCGACAGAAACGAGCAGTACTTC.

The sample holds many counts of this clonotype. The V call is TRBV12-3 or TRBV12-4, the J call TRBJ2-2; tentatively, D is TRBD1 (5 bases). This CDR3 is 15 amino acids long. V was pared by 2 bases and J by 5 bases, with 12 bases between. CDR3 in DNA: TGTGCCAGCAGTTTAAGGGGATTCCAAACCGGGGAGCTGTTTTTT. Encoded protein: CASSLRGFQTGELFF.

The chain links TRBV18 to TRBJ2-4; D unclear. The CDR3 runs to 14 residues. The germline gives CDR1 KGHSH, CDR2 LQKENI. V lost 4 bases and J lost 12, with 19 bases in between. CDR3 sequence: CASSLYVASDNQYF. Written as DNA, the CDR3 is TGTGCCAGCTCACTATACGTTGCCTCAGACAATCAGTACTTC.